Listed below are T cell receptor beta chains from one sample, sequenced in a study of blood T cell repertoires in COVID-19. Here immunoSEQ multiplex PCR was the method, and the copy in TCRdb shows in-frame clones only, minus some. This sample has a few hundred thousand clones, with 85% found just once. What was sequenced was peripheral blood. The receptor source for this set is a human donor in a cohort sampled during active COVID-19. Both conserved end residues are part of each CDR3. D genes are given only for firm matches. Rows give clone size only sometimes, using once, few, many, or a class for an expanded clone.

CASSYIGTGRTEAFF	TGTGCCAGCAGTTACATCGGGACAGGGAGGACTGAAGCTTTCTTT	TRBD1	TRBJ1-1	TRBV6-5	.
CASTPRNNQPQHF	TGTGCCAGCACCCCGCGGAACAATCAGCCCCAGCATTTT	.	TRBJ1-5	TRBV6-5	.
CASSLLWGQGVSSYNSPLHF	TGTGCCAGCAGTTTGCTATGGGGGCAGGGTGTAAGCTCCTATAATTCACCCCTCCACTTT	.	TRBJ1-6	TRBV27	.
CASSLQVSGGANEQFF	TGTGCCAGCAGCCTCCAAGTTAGCGGGGGGGCAAATGAGCAGTTCTTC	TRBD2	TRBJ2-1	TRBV4-2	.
CASSHTSGGDEQYF	TGTGCCAGCAGTCATACTAGCGGGGGGGACGAGCAGTACTTC	TRBD2	TRBJ2-7	TRBV28	.
CASSPPNRGQGTGELFF	TGTGCCAGCTCACCACCAAACAGGGGGCAAGGCACCGGGGAGCTGTTTTTT	TRBD1	TRBJ2-2	TRBV18	.
CASSQHLNTEAFF	TGCGCCAGCAGCCAACATTTGAACACTGAAGCTTTCTTT	.	TRBJ1-1	TRBV4-1	.
CASSSSGGAHEQYF	TGTGCCAGCAGCTCTAGCGGGGGGGCCCACGAGCAGTACTTC	TRBD2	TRBJ2-7	TRBV7-3	.
CAFQWGGLVF	TGTGCCTTCCAATGGGGGGGCTTGGTCTTC	.	TRBJ2-1	TRBV30	.
CASNGGVGAYEQYF	TGTGCCAGCAATGGGGGGGTAGGTGCTTACGAGCAGTACTTC	TRBD2	TRBJ2-7	TRBV9	.
CASSEAGTGEREQYF	TGTGCCAGCAGTGAGGCAGGGACAGGGGAAAGGGAGCAGTACTTC	TRBD1	TRBJ2-7	TRBV25-1	.
CASGPGLGGNWAFF	TGTGCTAGTGGCCCCGGCCTCGGAGGGAATTGGGCTTTCTTT	.	TRBJ1-1	TRBV12-5	.
CASSYSGRSEAFF	TGTGCCAGCAGCTACTCGGGTAGGTCTGAAGCTTTCTTT	.	TRBJ1-1	TRBV14	.
CASSLVISVYEQYF	TGTGCCAGCAGCTTAGTAATCAGCGTCTACGAGCAGTACTTC	.	TRBJ2-7	TRBV11-2	.
CAWRRANTGELFF	TGTGCCTGGAGGAGGGCGAACACCGGGGAGCTGTTTTTT	.	TRBJ2-2	TRBV30	.
CASSMSSRDEAFF	TGTGCCAGTAGTATGAGTAGTCGGGATGAAGCTTTCTTT	.	TRBJ1-1	TRBV19	.
CASSADIYTEAFF	TGTGCCAGCAGTGCGGACATATACACTGAAGCTTTCTTT	.	TRBJ1-1	TRBV2	.
CASSLRVQDENSPLHF	TGTGCCAGCAGCTTACGGGTCCAAGACGAGAATTCACCCCTCCACTTT	.	TRBJ1-6	TRBV5-6	.
CASKKQGDYEQYF	TGTGCCAGTAAGAAACAGGGGGACTACGAGCAGTACTTC	TRBD1	TRBJ2-7	TRBV7-9	once
CSVIPGHDSNQPQHF	TGCAGCGTGATCCCGGGACACGATAGCAATCAGCCCCAGCATTTT	.	TRBJ1-5	TRBV29-1	few
CASSLSLAGGSSYNEQFF	TGTGCCAGCAGCTTGTCACTAGCGGGGGGTAGCTCCTACAATGAGCAGTTCTTC	TRBD2	TRBJ2-1	TRBV7-8	.
CASSRNRGGTQYF	TGTGCCAGCAGCCGGAACAGGGGGGGTACGCAGTATTTT	.	TRBJ2-3	TRBV6-5	.
CAWSMRDTQYF	TGTGCCTGGAGCATGAGAGATACGCAGTATTTT	.	TRBJ2-3	TRBV30	.
CASTRGAGEGTDTQYF	TGTGCCAGCACCAGAGGGGCAGGGGAAGGCACAGATACGCAGTATTTT	.	TRBJ2-3	TRBV27	.
CASSSQGTEAFF	TGCGCCAGCAGCTCACAGGGCACCGAAGCTTTCTTT	.	TRBJ1-1	TRBV5-1	.
CASRRLVYEQFF	TGTGCCAGCAGACGACTAGTCTATGAGCAGTTCTTC	.	TRBJ2-1	TRBV6-5	.
CASTQSGGNSPLHF	TGTGCCAGCACACAGTCCGGGGGTAATTCACCCCTCCACTTT	.	TRBJ1-6	TRBV27	.